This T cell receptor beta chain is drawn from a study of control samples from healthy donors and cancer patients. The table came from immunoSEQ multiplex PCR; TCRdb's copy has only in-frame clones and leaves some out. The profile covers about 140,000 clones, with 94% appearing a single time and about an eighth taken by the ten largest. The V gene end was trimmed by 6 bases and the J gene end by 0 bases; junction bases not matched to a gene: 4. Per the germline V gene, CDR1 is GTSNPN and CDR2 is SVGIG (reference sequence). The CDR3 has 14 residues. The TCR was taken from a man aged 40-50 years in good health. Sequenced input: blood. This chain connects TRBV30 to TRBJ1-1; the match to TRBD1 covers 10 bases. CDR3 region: CACGTGVMNTEAFF. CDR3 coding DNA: TGTGCCTGTGGGACAGGGGTTATGAACACTGAAGCTTTCTTT. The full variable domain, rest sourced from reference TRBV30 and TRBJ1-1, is SQTIHQWPATLVQPVGSPLSLECTVEGTSNPNLYWYRQAAGRGLQLLFYSVGIGQISSEVPQNLSASRPQDRQFILSSKKLLLSDSGFYLCACGTGVMNTEAFFGQGTRLTVV.